This TCR beta chain was recorded in a study of blood T cell repertoires in COVID-19. Study details: Samples of COVID-19 (acute and convalescent) were obtained from the United States, Italy and Spain. From T cells, B-cell-depleted T cells, or PBMCs came the material, which was cDNA or gDNA.

V lost 3 bases and J lost 5, with 10 bases in between. The CDR3 covers 12 residues. Germline-derived CDR1 and CDR2 are DFQATT and SNEGSKA (reference sequence). This clone was seen only once. In the original workflow: Amplified reference gene primers provided the basis for estimating nucleated cell counts. TCRdb keeps only in-frame clones here, not all; method: immunoSEQ multiplex PCR. V and J calls and clone size are as listed in that table; D and trimming were resolved from the DNA. The data hold about 40,000 clones, with 80% to 90% observed a single time. The J gene is TRBJ2-5, the V gene TRBV20-1; a possible D gene is TRBD1 (6 bases). The sequencing sample was made of peripheral blood. This clonotype was sampled from a human donor in a cohort sampled during active COVID-19. The CDR3 reads CSASLQGETQYF. CDR3 in DNA: TGCAGTGCTAGTCTCCAGGGGGAGACCCAGTACTTC.